The 20 T cell receptor beta chains listed next were all sequenced from one sample in a study of blood T cells in healthy people across ages. PCR was performed a second time for about 7 to 12 cycles using a sample-barcoded 5' primer and a J-beta primer mix. MiXCR, applied by TCRdb to the 5' RACE reads, yields one record per CDR3 protein. Of about 780,000 distinct CDR3 sequences listed, 46% were seen once; the top ten hold 15% to 20%. The source material was blood. These receptors all come from a man older than 75 in good health.

This clonotype showed up just a few times. The J gene is TRBJ2-2, the V gene TRBV7-2; D possibly corresponds to TRBD2 (5 bases). Per the germline V gene, CDR1 is SGHTA and CDR2 is FQGNSA. V lost 4 bases, J lost 4 bases, and 19 bases lay in between. The CDR3 extends over 17 amino acids. The CDR3 coding sequence is TGTGCCAGCAGCTCTAGCCGGGCCAACACGGCCACCGGGGAGCTGTTTTTT. It specifies CASSSSRANTATGELFF. Supplemented by reference TRBV7-2 and TRBJ2-2, the full variable domain reads GAGVSQSPSNKVTEKGKDVELRCDPISGHTALYWYRQSLGQGLEFLIYFQGNSAPDKSGLPSDRFSAERTGGSVSTLTIQRTQQEDSAVYLCASSSSRANTATGELFFGEGSRLTVL.

The chain couples TRBV15 to TRBJ2-1; 8 bases map to TRBD1. Germline V CDR1 and CDR2: LNHNV, YYDKDF (reference sequence). The ends lost 2 bases at V and 4 bases at J; junction bases unmatched: 7. The CDR3 is made up of 16 amino acids. CDR3 region: CATSRNPGTGYNEQFF. In DNA, the CDR3 is TGTGCCACCAGCAGAAACCCCGGGACAGGTTACAATGAGCAGTTCTTC.

Written as DNA, the CDR3 is TGTGCCACCTGTCCCGAAAGCTCCTACAATGAGCAGTACTTC. The encoded protein is CATCPESSYNEQYF. The rearrangement links TRBV24-1 to TRBJ2-1; D is unresolved. The J call is uncertain, as TRBJ2-7 better fits the DNA end. The CDR3 has 14 residues. Per the germline V gene, CDR1 is KGHDR and CDR2 is SFDVKD.

There are many counts of this clonotype. The chain couples TRBV12-3 or TRBV12-4 to TRBJ2-5; 12 bases agree with TRBD2. V shed 5 bases and J 5 bases; nucleotides not matched to a gene: 9. The length of the CDR3 is 16 residues. CDR3 protein: CASSLRLAGVRETQYF. CDR3 in DNA: TGTGCCAGCAGTCTCCGACTAGCGGGAGTTCGGGAGACCCAGTACTTC.

About this clonotype itself: This may be a read error, as it is one base from a much larger clone. DNA of the CDR3: TGTGCCAGCAGCTTAGACTTTACTAGCGGGAGTGACGAGCAGTACTTC. Its protein product is CASSLDFTSGSDEQYF. V gene TRBV7-2 combines with J gene TRBJ2-7; 11 bases line up with TRBD2. The CDR3 length is 16 residues. The V and J ends lost 1 base and 5 bases, in that order; junction bases with no gene match: 7. CDR1 and CDR2 (germline): SGHTA, FQGNSA.

The V call is TRBV12-3 or TRBV12-4, the J call TRBJ2-4; tentative D call: TRBD2 (5 bases). The germline V and J ends were trimmed by 6 bases and 9 bases, with 15 bases remaining between them. The CDR3 runs 13 residues. The CDR3 sequence is CASSTMTEGIQYF. CDR3 in DNA: TGTGCCAGCAGCACGATGACCGAGGGCATTCAGTACTTC.

In regard to this clonotype: A much larger clone lies one base from this, so it may be a read error. This chain uses TRBV4-2 with TRBJ2-1; 8 bases are a match to TRBD2. The V and J ends lost 3 bases and 10 bases, in that order; junction bases with no gene match: 5. CDR1 is LGHNA and CDR2 is YNFKEQ in the germline V gene. The CDR3 extends over 13 amino acids. Here the CDR3 reads CASSQQGGREQFF. In nucleotides, the CDR3 is TGTGCCAGCAGCCAGCAAGGCGGGAGGGAGCAGTTCTTC.

The chain recombines TRBV12-3 or TRBV12-4 with TRBJ2-1; 8 bases match TRBD2. The J call is in doubt because the DNA end fits TRBJ2-7 better. The CDR3 is made up of 15 amino acids. DNA of the CDR3: TGTGCCAGCAGTGCCCCTTCGGGACTAGGCGATGAGCAGTACTTC. Protein product: CASSAPSGLGDEQYF.

Many counts were recorded for this clonotype. V usage is TRBV7-2 and J usage is TRBJ2-7; D is undetermined. V dropped 1 base and J dropped 3 bases, with 4 bases sitting between them. CDR1 is SGHTA, CDR2 FQGNSA, per germline. The CDR3 length is 12 residues. The chain's CDR3 is CASSLENYEQYF. The CDR3 region has the DNA TGTGCCAGCAGCTTAGAAAACTACGAGCAGTACTTC.

The chain links TRBV11-3 to TRBJ2-1, with D perhaps matching TRBD2 (5 bases). This CDR3 spans 14 amino acids. V dropped 5 bases and J dropped 6 bases, with 14 bases sitting between them. Germline CDR1 and CDR2: SGHNT and YENEEA. CDR3 protein: CASSRTLGSNEQFF. Written as DNA, the CDR3 is TGTGCCAGCAGCCGAACCCTAGGGAGCAATGAGCAGTTCTTC.

As to this clonotype: A much larger clone lies a single base off, so this may be a read error. The chain combines TRBV7-2 with TRBJ2-5; 8 bases match TRBD1. Germline CDR1 SGHTA, CDR2 FQGNSA. The CDR3 extends over 14 amino acids. The CDR3 DNA sequence: TGTGCCAGCAGCGTAGCGGCAGGGGGCTATGAGCAGTACTTC. Encoded protein: CASSVAAGGYEQYF.

This clonotype was found a few times. The V and J genes are TRBV20-1 and TRBJ2-1; the match to TRBD1 covers 8 bases. V lost 6 bases to trimming and J lost 8 bases; unmatched junction nucleotides: 12. The CDR3 loop spans 14 amino acids. CDR1 and CDR2 (germline): DFQATT, SNEGSKA (reference sequence). This chain's CDR3 is CSAGLTGATDEQFF. For the CDR3, the DNA is TGCAGTGCCGGATTGACAGGGGCAACGGATGAGCAGTTCTTC.

The chain has TRBV2 and TRBJ2-4; possible D gene TRBD2, 6 bases. The closer fit of TRBJ2-7 to the DNA end suggests the J call may be wrong. Germline lookup yields CDR1 SNHLY and CDR2 FYNNEI. The CDR3 runs to 14 residues. The CDR3 sequence is CAKGRAGVPYEQYF. The CDR3 DNA sequence: TGTGCCAAGGGACGAGCGGGTGTCCCCTACGAGCAGTACTTC.

The rearrangement joins TRBV29-1 to TRBJ2-5; TRBD2 matches 10 bases. The V and J ends lost 2 bases and 5 bases, in that order; junction bases with no gene match: 5. From germline, CDR1 is SQVTM and CDR2 ANQGSEA. The CDR3 totals 14 residues. Here the CDR3 reads CSVEPSGSTETQYF. CDR3 nucleotide sequence: TGCAGCGTTGAACCTAGCGGGAGTACGGAGACCCAGTACTTC.

The chain links TRBV5-1 to TRBJ2-1, with 7 bases lining up with TRBD2. V trimming: 3 bases; J trimming: 3 bases; junction bases outside the gene matches: 6. Germline CDR1 reads SGHRS; CDR2 reads YFSETQ. This CDR3 spans 15 amino acids. The DNA of the CDR3 is TGCGCCAGCAGCTCCGGGACTAACGGCTACAATGAGCAGTTCTTC. Translated, it gives CASSSGTNGYNEQFF. Supplemented by reference TRBV5-1 and TRBJ2-1, the full variable domain reads KAGVTQTPRYLIKTRGQQVTLSCSPISGHRSVSWYQQTPGQGLQFLFEYFSETQRNKGNFPGRFSGRQFSNSRSEMNVSTLELGDSALYLCASSSGTNGYNEQFFGPGTRLTVL.

The chain carries TRBV5-1 and TRBJ1-1; D call uncertain. CDR3 size: 15 residues. The V end was cut by 6 bases, the J end by 3 bases, with 18 bases between. Germline V CDR1 and CDR2: SGHRS, YFSETQ. This CDR3 is CASKLATAGDTEAFF. In DNA, the CDR3 is TGCGCCAGCAAGCTTGCAACAGCTGGGGACACTGAAGCTTTCTTT. Combining the CDR3 with reference TRBV5-1 and TRBJ1-1 gives the whole variable domain KAGVTQTPRYLIKTRGQQVTLSCSPISGHRSVSWYQQTPGQGLQFLFEYFSETQRNKGNFPGRFSGRQFSNSRSEMNVSTLELGDSALYLCASKLATAGDTEAFFGQGTRLTVV.

Details on this clonotype: One end of the junction is discordant with germline, which a read error may explain. The chain couples TRBV7-8 to TRBJ2-7; TRBD1 aligns across 11 bases. The J call is uncertain, as TRBJ2-5 better fits the DNA end. In germline, CDR1 is SGHVS, CDR2 FQNEAQ. This CDR3 region has 14 residues. The CDR3 nucleotides read TGTACCAGCAGCCCCGGGACAGGGGGTGAGACCCAGTACTTC. Translation: CTSSPGTGGETQYF.

The V gene is TRBV5-1, the J gene TRBJ2-1; D gene uncertain. The CDR3 spans 14 residues. V was cut by 4 bases and J by 6 bases, with 14 bases left in between. CDR1 is SGHRS, CDR2 YFSETQ, per germline. The chain's CDR3 is CASSRELIPNEQFF. CDR3 nucleotide sequence: TGCGCCAGCAGCAGGGAATTAATACCCAATGAGCAGTTCTTC.

Only one count was recorded for this clonotype. The junction departs from the called germline gene at one end, perhaps through a read error. The chain carries TRBV3-1 and TRBJ2-3; D is possibly TRBD1 or TRBD2 (5 bases each). The germline CDR1 and CDR2 sequences are LGHDT and YNNKEL (reference sequence). The CDR3 extends over 13 amino acids. This CDR3 reads CVSSQSGPDTQYF. The CDR3 nucleotides read TGTGTCAGCAGCCAATCGGGACCAGATACGCAGTATTTT.

The chain employs TRBV14 and TRBJ1-1; D call uncertain. V dropped 1 base and J dropped 11 bases, with 14 bases sitting between them. The CDR3 totals 13 residues. CDR1 is SGHDN, CDR2 FVKESK, per germline. The CDR3 loop is CASSQGQWGDAFF. As DNA, the CDR3 is TGTGCCAGCAGCCAAGGTCAATGGGGTGACGCTTTCTTT.